This TCR beta chain was captured in a study of vaccination and CD4 T cells after COVID-19. An Oncomine TCR Beta short-read assay was used to sequence the DNA from cultured CD4+ T cells. Each CDR3 protein gets one entry after TCRdb re-called the PCR reads with MiXCR. The sample consists of 20,000 to 30,000 distinct CDR3 sequences, around 66% of them appearing once. In its sample, this clonotype was seen a few times. What it binds is unknown. Treatment of the sample: roughly 10-day PBMC culture with coronavirus spike peptide pools or control peptides (ViraFEST assay). The sequence was collected from a human donor who had recovered from COVID-19. Sequencing was performed on CD4+ T cells from blood, cultured in vitro.

CDR3 in DNA: TGTGCCAGCAGTTTTGTGGGCGCGGTCTTTGAAGCTTTCTTT. Its translation is CASSFVGAVFEAFF. The V and J genes are TRBV6-2 or TRBV6-3 and TRBJ1-1; D is unclear. CDR1 and CDR2 (germline): MNHEY, SVGEGT. The CDR3 contains 14 residues. V shed 4 bases and J shed 7 bases, with 16 bases lying between them.